Included here is one T cell receptor (beta chain) sequence, with context. This entry is derived from a study of shared clonotypes between healthy human individuals. Some clones are missing from TCRdb's copy, which holds only in-frame ones; the method was immunoSEQ multiplex PCR. The sample lists about 1.1 million clones; about 80% were seen once. The receptor was isolated from a man aged 18-30 years in good health. Some clones in this sample may be carry-over from other donors' samples. The sequenced material came from memory CD4+ T cells from PBMCs. Noted subset: CD45RA-negative fraction.

The DNA for the CDR3 is TGTGCCAGCAGTCCGGGTAGCGGCTCCTACAATGAGCAGTTCTTC. Translation: CASSPGSGSYNEQFF. The rearrangement uses TRBV5-6 and TRBJ2-1, with a weak D call TRBD2 (6 bases). Trimming cost V 5 bases and J 0 bases, with 12 bases left between them. The germline V gene has CDR1 SGHDT and CDR2 YYEEEE. The CDR3 is made up of 15 amino acids.